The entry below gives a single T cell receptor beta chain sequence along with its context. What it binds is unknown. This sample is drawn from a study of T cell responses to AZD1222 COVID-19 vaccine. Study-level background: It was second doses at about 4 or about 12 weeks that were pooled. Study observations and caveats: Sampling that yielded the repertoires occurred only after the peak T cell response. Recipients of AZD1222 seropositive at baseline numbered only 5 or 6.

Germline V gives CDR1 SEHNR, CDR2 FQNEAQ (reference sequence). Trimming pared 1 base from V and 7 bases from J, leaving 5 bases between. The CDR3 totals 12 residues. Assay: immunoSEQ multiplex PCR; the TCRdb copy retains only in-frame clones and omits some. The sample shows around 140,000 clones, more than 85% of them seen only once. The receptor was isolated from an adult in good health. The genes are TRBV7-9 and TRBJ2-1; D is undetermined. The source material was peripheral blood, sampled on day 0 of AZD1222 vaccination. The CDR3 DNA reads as TGTGCCAGCAGCTTAGTAGTAAATGAGCAGTTCTTC. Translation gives CASSLVVNEQFF.